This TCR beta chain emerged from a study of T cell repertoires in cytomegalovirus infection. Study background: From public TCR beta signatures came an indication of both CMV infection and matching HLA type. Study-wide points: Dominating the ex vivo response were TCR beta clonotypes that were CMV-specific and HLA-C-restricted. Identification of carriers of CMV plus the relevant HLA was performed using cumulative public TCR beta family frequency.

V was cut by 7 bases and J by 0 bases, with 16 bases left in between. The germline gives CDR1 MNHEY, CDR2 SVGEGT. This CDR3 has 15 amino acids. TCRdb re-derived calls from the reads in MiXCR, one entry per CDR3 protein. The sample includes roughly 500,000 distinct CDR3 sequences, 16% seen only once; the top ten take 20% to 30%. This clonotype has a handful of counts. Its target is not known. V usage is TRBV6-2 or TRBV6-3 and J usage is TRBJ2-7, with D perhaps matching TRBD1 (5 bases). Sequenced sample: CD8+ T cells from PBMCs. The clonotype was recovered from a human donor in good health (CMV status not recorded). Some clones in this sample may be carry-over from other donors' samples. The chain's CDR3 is CASTQVRGNSYEQYF. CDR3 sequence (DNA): TGTGCCAGCACCCAAGTTAGGGGAAACTCCTACGAGCAGTACTTC.